This T cell receptor beta chain was recovered during a study of blood T cell repertoires in COVID-19. In the study overall: Some COVID-19 samples were acute and others convalescent; all came from the United States, Italy and Spain. The cDNA or gDNA used as material had been derived from T cells, B-cell-depleted T cells, or PBMCs.

Looked up from germline, CDR1 is SGHRS and CDR2 is YFSETQ. V lost 0 bases to trimming and J lost 5 bases, with 12 bases between them. This CDR3 contains 14 residues. This clone was observed a handful of times. Seattle's enrolled individuals joined amid active infection and were then monitored longitudinally. Authors' methods: Reference gene primer amplification yielded estimated nucleated cell counts. The assay was immunoSEQ multiplex PCR, and TCRdb's table has in-frame clones only and misses some. Clonal size and the V and J genes are those of that table, whereas D and trimming came from the DNA. Here the sample spans approximately 170,000 clones, about 85% being singletons.

This TCR came from a man aged 80 or over with COVID-19, enrolled during active disease. The chain links TRBV5-1 to TRBJ2-7; possibly TRBD2 for D (6 bases). Sequencing was carried out using peripheral blood. CDR3 protein: CASSLEGRRDEQYF. In DNA, the CDR3 is TGCGCCAGCAGCTTGGAGGGCCGGAGGGACGAGCAGTACTTC.